The T cell receptor (beta chain) described here comes from a study of CD8+ T cells in alopecia areata. Specified treatment: oral pan-JAK inhibitor, 5-10 mg twice daily. Individuals with alopecia areata gave both lesional scalp punch biopsies and peripheral blood for collection. Trimming pared 2 bases from V and 7 bases from J, leaving 13 bases between. The CDR3 loop spans 15 amino acids. CDR1 SGHDT and CDR2 YYEEEE come from the germline V gene. Extracted from the samples, RNA was reverse transcribed into cDNA to serve as the sequencing template. Here immunoSEQ multiplex PCR was the method, and the copy in TCRdb shows in-frame clones only, minus some. The data show more than 150,000 clones, 40% to 55% seen once.

The specimen was CD8+ T cells sorted from blood, collected between weeks 51 and 54, from a patient treated with tofacitinib. The sequence was obtained from a human donor with alopecia areata. The V call is TRBV5-6, the J call TRBJ1-6, with D uncertain. Here the CDR3 DNA reads TGTGCCAGCAGCTTTGGAGGCGGTCAAAATTCACCCCTCCACTTT. It specifies CASSFGGGQNSPLHF.